Shown below are 6 T cell receptor beta chains from a single sample sequenced in a study of T cell repertoires in cytomegalovirus infection. For these receptors, no antigen is known. Each CDR3 protein gets one entry after TCRdb re-called the reads with MiXCR. The sample holds around 430,000 distinct CDR3 sequences, about 42% seen once. The sample consisted of cultured PBMCs, taken from culture after CMV antigen stimulation. These receptors were taken from a human donor in good health (CMV status not recorded). Some clones in this sample may be carry-over from other donors' samples.

This chain connects TRBV7-8 to TRBJ1-2, with no clear D. CDR3 size: 15 residues. Germline lookup yields CDR1 SGHVS and CDR2 FQNEAQ. V dropped 5 bases and J dropped 8 bases, with 21 bases sitting between them. The CDR3 reads CASSLGASTIRGYTF. The DNA of the CDR3 is TGTGCCAGCAGCCTTGGCGCAAGCACTATAAGAGGCTACACCTTC. The full variable domain, with the rest looked up from reference TRBV7-8 and TRBJ1-2, is GAGVSQSPRYKVAKRGQDVALRCDPISGHVSLFWYQQALGQGPEFLTYFQNEAQLDKSGLPSDRFFAERPEGSVSTLKIQRTQQEDSAVYLCASSLGASTIRGYTFGSGTRLTVV.

The gene calls are TRBV6-5 and TRBJ2-7; 8 positions agree with TRBD2. The CDR3 consists of 13 residues. J was trimmed by 6 bases and V by 6 bases; bases with no gene match: 7. Per the germline V gene, CDR1 is MNHEY and CDR2 is SVGAGI. For the CDR3, the DNA is TGTGCCAGCAGCCGGGGGGGAGGGGCCGAGCAGTACTTC. This sequence encodes CASSRGGGAEQYF.

This clonotype was observed once. The chain recombines TRBV6-5 with TRBJ2-1, with 11 positions matching TRBD1. This CDR3 is built from 16 residues. V gave up 5 bases and J gave up 7 bases; unmatched junction bases: 10. CDR1 and CDR2 (germline): MNHEY, SVGAGI. In nucleotides, the CDR3 is TGTGCCAGCAGTACGGCCGGACAGGGGGCGCAGAATGAGCAGTTCTTC. It yields the protein CASSTAGQGAQNEQFF.

This rearrangement joins TRBV2 to TRBJ1-5; D may be TRBD1 (6 bases). Germline loops: CDR1 SNHLY, CDR2 FYNNEI. V was trimmed by 7 bases and J by 0 bases, leaving 13 bases between them. This CDR3 has 15 residues. The CDR3 is CASTQGPYSNQPQHF. The CDR3 DNA follows: TGTGCCAGCACACAGGGCCCTTATAGCAATCAGCCCCAGCATTTT.

A few counts support this clonotype. The germline gene is not matched at one end of the junction; a read error may be the cause. The chain carries TRBV2 and TRBJ2-1; D is possibly TRBD1 (6 bases). This CDR3 region has 13 residues. Germline V gene lookup returns CDR1 SNHLY and CDR2 FYNNEI. The CDR3 region has the DNA TGTGCCAGCAGAGAAGACAGGTACAATGAGCAGTTCTTC. Encoded protein: CASREDRYNEQFF.

This clonotype was seen a handful of times. V usage is TRBV7-2 and J usage is TRBJ2-2; 11 nucleotides line up with TRBD2. Germline CDR1 SGHTA, CDR2 FQGNSA. This CDR3 is 15 amino acids long. J was trimmed by 7 bases and V by 6 bases; bases with no gene match: 7. This chain's CDR3 is CASSFSGGANGELFF. CDR3 bases: TGTGCCAGCAGTTTTAGCGGGGGGGCCAACGGGGAGCTGTTTTTT.